A selection of T cell receptor beta chains follows, all from one sample in a study of T cells in localized non-small cell lung cancer. TCRdb's copy holds only in-frame clones and misses some; the assay was immunoSEQ multiplex PCR. The sample records 70,000 to 100,000 clones, 80% being singletons. The sequencing used peripheral blood, collected before any cancer treatment. The receptors stem from an older female donor with stage I lung adenocarcinoma. Each CDR3 is given with its conserved first and last residue. A D gene is named only where the DNA matches it firmly. The listing skips clone size in some rows; elsewhere it reads once, few, many or a size class.

few	TRBJ1-2	TRBV7-9	TRBD1	TGTGCCAGCAGCTTAGCATCGACAGGGGGTGGCTACACCTTC	CASSLASTGGGYTF
.	TRBJ2-1	TRBV19	.	TGTGCCAGTAGTAGTAGTGGGAGCTCCTACAATGAGCAGTTCTTC	CASSSSGSSYNEQFF
.	TRBJ2-2	TRBV7-3	.	TGTGCCAGCAGCCTGGCTGTGGTAGTGGGTGCCGGGGAGCTGTTTTTT	CASSLAVVVGAGELFF
.	TRBJ2-1	TRBV2	.	TGTGCCAGCAGTAGAATAATTATCAGTTACAATGAGCAGTTCTTC	CASSRIIISYNEQFF
.	TRBJ1-5	TRBV6-1	.	TGTGCCGGGGCAGGGGCTGGCAATCAGCCCCAGCATTTT	CAGAGAGNQPQHF
.	TRBJ2-7	TRBV7-2	TRBD1	TGTGCCAGCAGCAAATCAACAGGGGGCTACGAGCAGTACTTC	CASSKSTGGYEQYF
.	TRBJ1-1	TRBV7-6	.	TGTGCCAGCAGCCCGCCCTATCTATCACGGGGAGGGGTTACTGAAGCTTTCTTT	CASSPPYLSRGGVTEAFF
.	TRBJ2-3	TRBV20-1	.	TGCAGTGCTAGAGATACAGATACGCAGTATTTT	CSARDTDTQYF
once	TRBJ2-1	TRBV11-2	.	TGTGCCAGCAGCTTGGGAATTGGGCCCTACAATGAGCAGTTCTTC	CASSLGIGPYNEQFF
.	TRBJ2-7	TRBV7-2	TRBD1	TGTGCCAGCAGCTCCTTCGTTCCCCGGGACAGGCCCTACGAGCAGTACTTC	CASSSFVPRDRPYEQYF
.	TRBJ2-1	TRBV10-3	.	TGTGCCATCAGTGAGTCCTACAATGAGCAGTTCTTC	CAISESYNEQFF
once	TRBJ2-7	TRBV5-4	.	TGTGCCAGCAGCTTGGGCAGGGGCCGGGGGTCCTACGAGCAGTACTTC	CASSLGRGRGSYEQYF
.	TRBJ2-1	TRBV7-3	.	TGTGCCAGCAGCCCGGGACGCAGCTCTAGTGAGCAGTTCTTC	CASSPGRSSSEQFF
.	TRBJ2-5	TRBV7-2	TRBD1	TGTGCCAGCAGCTTAATACAGGGGGCGCGGGAGACCCAGTACTTC	CASSLIQGARETQYF
.	TRBJ1-2	TRBV5-4	TRBD1	TGTGCCAGCAGCTCTGGGACAGGCACCTATGGCTACACCTTC	CASSSGTGTYGYTF
.	TRBJ2-5	TRBV30	.	TGTGCCTGGAGTTTGAGGATCCAAGAGACCCAGTACTTC	CAWSLRIQETQYF
.	TRBJ2-3	TRBV7-2	.	TGTGCCAGCCCTGGGCAGACGCAGTATTTT	CASPGQTQYF
once	TRBJ1-1	TRBV5-6	.	TGTGCCAGCAGGCTCAGGGTGAACACTGAAGCTTTCTTT	CASRLRVNTEAFF
.	TRBJ1-1	TRBV11-2	.	TGTGCCAGCAGCCTAGGGGGGACCACTGAAGCTTTCTTT	CASSLGGTTEAFF
.	TRBJ2-2	TRBV5-1	.	TGCGCCAGCAACGAACAGAACACCGGGGAGCTGTTTTTT	CASNEQNTGELFF
.	TRBJ2-7	TRBV2	.	TGTGCCAGCAGCCGCGTAAGGGTCTACGAGCAGTACTTC	CASSRVRVYEQYF
few	TRBJ2-2	TRBV5-4	.	TGTGCCAGCAGAAATAGCGGAAATAGGGTATCCGGGGAGCTGTTTTTT	CASRNSGNRVSGELFF
.	TRBJ1-5	TRBV18	.	TGTGCCAGCTCACCATCGACGCGGTCTCAGCCCCAGCATTTT	CASSPSTRSQPQHF
.	TRBJ2-3	TRBV28	.	TGTGCCAGCAGTCGAGAGCCGGATACGCAGTATTTT	CASSREPDTQYF
few	TRBJ2-3	TRBV19	.	TGTGCCAGCCACGGAGCCACAGATACGCAGTATTTT	CASHGATDTQYF
.	TRBJ1-1	TRBV6-1	.	TGTGCCAGCAGCTTCCGAAGTTGGGGCCCTGAAGCTTTCTTT	CASSFRSWGPEAFF
once	TRBJ2-1	TRBV9	.	TGTGCCAGCAGCTCATCTCCTAGAGGGGAAGGACAGTTCTTC	CASSSSPRGEGQFF
.	TRBJ1-1	TRBV30	.	TGTGCCAGAGAACAGGGGAACACTGAAGCTTTCTTT	CAREQGNTEAFF
.	TRBJ2-1	TRBV11-1	.	TGTGCCAGCAGCTTACGGCGGGACATCTACAATGAGCAGTTCTTC	CASSLRRDIYNEQFF
.	TRBJ1-5	TRBV6-1	.	TGTGCCAGCAACTTACAGGGTTATAGCAATCAGCCCCAGCATTTT	CASNLQGYSNQPQHF
.	TRBJ2-5	TRBV4-2	TRBD2	TGTGCCAGCAGCGGTGGGGGGGCCCAGTACTTC	CASSGGGAQYF
.	TRBJ2-5	TRBV4-3	.	TGCGCCAGCAGCCAAGGGGGTTCCGACGGAGAGACCCAGTACTTC	CASSQGGSDGETQYF
.	TRBJ1-2	TRBV6-5	.	TGTGCCAGCAGTCTAGGGGACAACCATGGCTACACCTTC	CASSLGDNHGYTF
.	TRBJ2-7	TRBV30	.	TGTGCCTGGAGCGGGGCTATGGCTTACGAGCAGTACTTC	CAWSGAMAYEQYF
.	TRBJ1-1	TRBV9	TRBD1	TGTGCCAGCAGCCCGACGGGACAGGGGGCGCGACAAGCTTTCTTT	CASSPTGQGARQAFF
.	TRBJ1-2	TRBV7-8	.	TGTGCCAGCAGTCCGCAAGGAAATAGGGGCTACACCTTC	CASSPQGNRGYTF
.	TRBJ2-5	TRBV6-6	.	TGTGCCAGCAGTTACTCGGGACAAGTTATGCAAGAGACCCAGTACTTC	CASSYSGQVMQETQYF
.	TRBJ2-7	TRBV4-3	.	TGCGCCAGCAGCCAAACCAGGGCCTACGAGCAGTACTTC	CASSQTRAYEQYF
.	TRBJ1-1	TRBV2	.	TGTGCCAGCAGTGAAGAATTTGTTGGTGAAGCTTTCTTT	CASSEEFVGEAFF
.	TRBJ1-2	TRBV7-3	TRBD1	TGTGCCAGCAGCTCAGACAGGGGGCGTTCTTATGGCTACACCTTC	CASSSDRGRSYGYTF
.	TRBJ1-1	TRBV6-6	.	TGTGCCACCGCCCTTAGGAGGGGTGAAGCTTTCTTT	CATALRRGEAFF
.	TRBJ2-7	TRBV4-2	.	TGTGCCAGCAGCCCCCGGGTAGGCGAGCAGTACTTC	CASSPRVGEQYF
.	TRBJ2-2	TRBV19	.	TGTGCCAGTAGTATGGAAGGCCGGGAGCTGTTTTTT	CASSMEGRELFF
.	TRBJ1-6	TRBV27	.	TGTGCCAGCAGTTTAGTATGGGGTACGAGCTCCTATAATTCACCCCTCCACTTT	CASSLVWGTSSYNSPLHF
.	TRBJ1-6	TRBV7-2	.	TGTGCCAGCAGCAAATCGTTGGGCGGCGCGAGCTCCTATAATTCACCCCTCCACTTT	CASSKSLGGASSYNSPLHF
.	TRBJ2-5	TRBV9	TRBD2	TGTGCCAGCAGCACCGGAGGACTAGCGGGAGCCCACGGGGAGACCCAGTACTTC	CASSTGGLAGAHGETQYF
.	TRBJ1-2	TRBV6-5	.	TGTGCCAGCAGTTATGGGGTGTACTATGGCTACACCTTC	CASSYGVYYGYTF
.	TRBJ2-7	TRBV5-6	.	TGTGCCAGCAGCTTGTTGTCGGGTTGGCAGGGTGGATTGATTTACGAGCAGTACTTC	CASSLLSGWQGGLIYEQYF
.	TRBJ1-2	TRBV7-9	.	TGTGCCAGCAGCTTAGGTCGGGGCTACACCTTC	CASSLGRGYTF
many	TRBJ1-2	TRBV2	.	TGTGCCAGCAGCCCTCGACAGACGGGGGGCTACACCTTC	CASSPRQTGGYTF
.	TRBJ2-5	TRBV19	.	TGTGCCAGTAGTCCAGACGGGCGGGCCCCATGGACAGTCCAGTACTTC	CASSPDGRAPWTVQYF
.	TRBJ2-3	TRBV19	.	TGTGCCAGTAGTTTCGGGCTAGCGCTGGGCAGGGGAGATACGCAGTATTTT	CASSFGLALGRGDTQYF
.	TRBJ1-2	TRBV29-1	.	TGCAGCGTTGAATTCCTGCGGGGCTACACCTTC	CSVEFLRGYTF
.	TRBJ1-1	TRBV4-2	.	TGTGCCAGCAGCCAAGATAATAAAGGGGGAGCTTTCTTT	CASSQDNKGGAFF
once	TRBJ1-6	TRBV2	.	TGTGCCAGCAGTGAAGCGAGGGGGAATTCACCCCTCCACTTT	CASSEARGNSPLHF